Included here is one TCR beta chain sequence, with context. Antigen: not known. These data belong to a study of cytomegalovirus exposure and HLA in healthy donors. Study-wide context: Roughly 170 million T cells yielded 117 million unique TCR beta sequences in earlier analysis. Caucasian-associated ancestry cluster membership applied to about four fifths of several hundred genotyped donors.

Primers: 60 Vbeta forward and 13 Jbeta reverse. Original analysis: In a later analysis, 79 million or so unique TCR beta chains included roughly 11 million shared by two or more donors. Some clones are missing from TCRdb's copy, which holds only in-frame ones; the method was immunoSEQ multiplex PCR. V and J calls and clone size are copied from that table; D and trimming were computed from the DNA. The repertoire holds more than 95,000 clones, less than 80% seen once, with around 1.2% in the top ten. Germline CDR1 reads MNHNS; CDR2 reads SASEGT. Trimming stripped 4 bases from V and 4 bases from J, with 12 bases between. The CDR3 length is 14 residues. Study observations and caveats: In an earlier analysis, most TCR beta V segments were productive about 90% or about 30% of the time.

Sequences were obtained from PBMCs. This sequence originates from a man under 40 in good health and CMV-seronegative. V and J are TRBV6-1 and TRBJ2-3; D unclear. The CDR3 spells CASSVGSPADTQYF. DNA for the CDR3: TGTGCCAGCAGTGTAGGTAGCCCCGCAGATACGCAGTATTTT.